At least ten counts were recorded for the clone carrying this TCR beta chain. Its antigen is not known. The sample is drawn from a study of T cell repertoires in cytomegalovirus infection. Overall study: Signatures in public TCR beta sequences pointed to both CMV infection and matching HLA type. The study, taken as a whole, reports: Public TCR beta family frequency separated CMV-and-HLA carriers, including in an independent cohort. The ex vivo response was dominated by HLA-C-restricted CMV-specific TCR beta clonotypes.

TCRdb redid the calling of the reads with MiXCR, one entry per CDR3 protein. The sample lists 150,000 to 200,000 distinct CDR3 sequences; about 15% were seen once. V lost 2 bases and J lost 2, with 12 bases in between. The germline gives CDR1 SGHTA, CDR2 FQGNSA. CDR3 length: 15 residues. The TCR originated in a human donor in good health (CMV status not recorded). Some clones in this sample may be carry-over from other donors' samples. V and J are TRBV7-2 and TRBJ1-1; D uncertain. Sequencing was carried out using PBMCs. This chain's CDR3 is CASSLMVGGNTEAFF. CDR3 bases: TGTGCCAGCAGCTTAATGGTAGGCGGAAACACTGAAGCTTTCTTT. Using reference TRBV7-2 and TRBJ1-1 for the parts outside the CDR3, the full variable domain is GAGVSQSPSNKVTEKGKDVELRCDPISGHTALYWYRQSLGQGLEFLIYFQGNSAPDKSGLPSDRFSAERTGGSVSTLTIQRTQQEDSAVYLCASSLMVGGNTEAFFGQGTRLTVV.